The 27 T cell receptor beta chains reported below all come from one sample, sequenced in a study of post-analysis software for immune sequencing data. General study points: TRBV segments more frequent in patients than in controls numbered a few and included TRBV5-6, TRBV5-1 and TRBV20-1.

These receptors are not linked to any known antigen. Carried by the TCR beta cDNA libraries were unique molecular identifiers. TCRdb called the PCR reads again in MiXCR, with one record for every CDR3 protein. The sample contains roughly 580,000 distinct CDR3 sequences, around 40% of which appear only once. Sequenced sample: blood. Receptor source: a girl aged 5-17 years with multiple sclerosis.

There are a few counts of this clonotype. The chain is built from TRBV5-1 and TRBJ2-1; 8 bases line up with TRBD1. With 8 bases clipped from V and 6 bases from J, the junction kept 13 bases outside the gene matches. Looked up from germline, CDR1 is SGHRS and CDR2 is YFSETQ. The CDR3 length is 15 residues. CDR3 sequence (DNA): TGCGCCAGGGACTTAAAGCAGGGGGCTCCCAATGAGCAGTTCTTC. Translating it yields CARDLKQGAPNEQFF.

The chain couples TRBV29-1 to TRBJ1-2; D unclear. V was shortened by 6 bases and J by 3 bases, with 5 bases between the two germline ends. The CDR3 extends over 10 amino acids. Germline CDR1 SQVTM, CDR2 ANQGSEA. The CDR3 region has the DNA TGCAGCGTCCTGGACTATGGCTACACCTTC. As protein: CSVLDYGYTF.

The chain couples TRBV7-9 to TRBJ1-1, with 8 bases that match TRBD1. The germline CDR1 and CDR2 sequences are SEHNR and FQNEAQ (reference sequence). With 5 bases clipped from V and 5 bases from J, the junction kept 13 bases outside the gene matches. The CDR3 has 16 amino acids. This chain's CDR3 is CASSTLEDRARTEAFF. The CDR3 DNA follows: TGTGCCAGCAGCACCCTCGAGGACAGGGCAAGGACTGAAGCTTTCTTT.

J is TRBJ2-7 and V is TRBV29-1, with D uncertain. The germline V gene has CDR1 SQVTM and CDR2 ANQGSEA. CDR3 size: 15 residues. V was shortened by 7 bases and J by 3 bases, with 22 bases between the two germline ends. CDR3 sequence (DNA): TGCAGCGCCAAGTGGCGAACAGCTATCGGCTACGAGCAGTACTTC. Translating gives CSAKWRTAIGYEQYF.

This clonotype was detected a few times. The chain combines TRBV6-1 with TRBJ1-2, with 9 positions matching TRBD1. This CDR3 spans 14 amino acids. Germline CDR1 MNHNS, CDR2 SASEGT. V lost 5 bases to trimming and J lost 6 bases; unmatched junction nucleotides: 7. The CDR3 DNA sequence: TGTGCCAGCAGTCCTTGGACAGGGGAGGATGGCTACACCTTC. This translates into CASSPWTGEDGYTF.

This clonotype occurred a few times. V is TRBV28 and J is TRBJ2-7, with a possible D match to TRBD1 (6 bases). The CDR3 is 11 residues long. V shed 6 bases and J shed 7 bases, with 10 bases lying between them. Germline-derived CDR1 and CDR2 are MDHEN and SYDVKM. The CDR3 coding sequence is TGTGCCAGCAGGGTACAGGGAGAGCAGTACTTC. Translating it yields CASRVQGEQYF.

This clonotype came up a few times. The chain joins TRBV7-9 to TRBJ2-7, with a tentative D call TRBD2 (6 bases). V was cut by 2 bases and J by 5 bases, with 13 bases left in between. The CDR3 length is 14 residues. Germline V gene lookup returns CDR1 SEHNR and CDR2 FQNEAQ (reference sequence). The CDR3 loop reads CASSLRVPGDEQYF. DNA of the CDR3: TGTGCCAGCAGCTTAAGGGTTCCGGGGGACGAGCAGTACTTC. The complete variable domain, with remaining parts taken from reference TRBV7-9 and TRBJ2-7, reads DTGVSQNPRHKITKRGQNVTFRCDPISEHNRLYWYRQTLGQGPEFLTYFQNEAQLEKSRLLSDRFSAERPKGSFSTLEIQRTEQGDSAMYLCASSLRVPGDEQYFGPGTRLTVT.

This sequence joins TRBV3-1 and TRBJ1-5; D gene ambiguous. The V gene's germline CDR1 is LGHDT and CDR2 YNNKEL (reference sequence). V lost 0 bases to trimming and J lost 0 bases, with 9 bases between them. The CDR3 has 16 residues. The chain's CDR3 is CASSQDSDYSNQPQHF. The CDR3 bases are TGTGCCAGCAGCCAAGATTCAGATTATAGCAATCAGCCCCAGCATTTT. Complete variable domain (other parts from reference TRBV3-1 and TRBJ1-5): DTAVSQTPKYLVTQMGNDKSIKCEQNLGHDTMYWYKQDSKKFLKIMFSYNNKELIINETVPNRFSPKSPDKAHLNLHINSLELGDSAVYFCASSQDSDYSNQPQHFGDGTRLSIL.

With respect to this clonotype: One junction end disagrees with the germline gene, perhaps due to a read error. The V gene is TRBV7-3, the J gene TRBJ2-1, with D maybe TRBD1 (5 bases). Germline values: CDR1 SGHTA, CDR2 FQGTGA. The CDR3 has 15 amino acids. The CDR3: CAGSLLRQGYNEQFF. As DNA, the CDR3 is TGTGCCGGCAGCTTACTTCGGCAGGGCTACAATGAGCAGTTCTTC.

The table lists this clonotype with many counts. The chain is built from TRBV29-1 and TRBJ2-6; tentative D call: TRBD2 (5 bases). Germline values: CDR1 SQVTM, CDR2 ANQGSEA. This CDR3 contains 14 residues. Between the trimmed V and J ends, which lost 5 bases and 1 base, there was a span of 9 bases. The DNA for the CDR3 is TGCAGCGTTCATGGACTTTCTGGGGCCAACGTCCTGACTTTC. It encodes CSVHGLSGANVLTF.

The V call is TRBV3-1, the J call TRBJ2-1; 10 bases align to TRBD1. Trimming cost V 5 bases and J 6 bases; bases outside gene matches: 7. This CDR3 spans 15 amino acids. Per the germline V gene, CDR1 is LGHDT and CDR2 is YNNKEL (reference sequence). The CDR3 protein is CASSDRQGAGNEQFF. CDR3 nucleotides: TGTGCCAGCAGCGACCGACAGGGGGCCGGCAATGAGCAGTTCTTC.

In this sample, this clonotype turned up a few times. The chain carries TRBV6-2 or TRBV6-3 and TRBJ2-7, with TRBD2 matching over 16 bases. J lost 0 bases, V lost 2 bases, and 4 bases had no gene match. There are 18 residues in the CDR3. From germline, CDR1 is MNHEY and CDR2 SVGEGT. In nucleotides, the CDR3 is TGTGCCAGCAGTTACCCCGGGACTAGCGGGAGGGTCTCCTACGAGCAGTACTTC. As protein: CASSYPGTSGRVSYEQYF.

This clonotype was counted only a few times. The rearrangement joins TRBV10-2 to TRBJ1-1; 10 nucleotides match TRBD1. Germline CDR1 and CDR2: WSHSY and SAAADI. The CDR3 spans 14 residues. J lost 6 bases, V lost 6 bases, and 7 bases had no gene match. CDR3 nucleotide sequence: TGCGCCAGCAGACTGACAGGGGGCGCGGCTGAAGCTTTCTTT. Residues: CASRLTGGAAEAFF.

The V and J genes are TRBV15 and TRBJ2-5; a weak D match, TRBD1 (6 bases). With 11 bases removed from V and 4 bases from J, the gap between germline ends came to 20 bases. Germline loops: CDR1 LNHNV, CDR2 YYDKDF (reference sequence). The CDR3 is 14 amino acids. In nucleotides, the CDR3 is TGTGCCGCCGGGATCAGGGGCGGAGGAGAGACCCAGTACTTC. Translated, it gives CAAGIRGGGETQYF.

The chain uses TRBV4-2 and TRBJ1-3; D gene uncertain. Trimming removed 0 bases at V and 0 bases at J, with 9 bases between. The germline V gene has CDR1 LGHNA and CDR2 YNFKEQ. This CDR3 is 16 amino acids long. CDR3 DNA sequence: TGTGCCAGCAGCCAAGATGGCCCGACCTCTGGAAACACCATATATTTT. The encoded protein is CASSQDGPTSGNTIYF.

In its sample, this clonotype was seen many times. In DNA, the CDR3 is TGCAGCGTTGATATTAGCGGGGGCTACGAGCAGTACTTC. Its translation is CSVDISGGYEQYF. The rearrangement uses TRBV29-1 and TRBJ2-7, with 9 positions matching TRBD2. The CDR3 length is 13 residues. The V and J ends lost 3 bases and 3 bases, in that order; junction bases with no gene match: 3. Germline CDR1 SQVTM, CDR2 ANQGSEA.

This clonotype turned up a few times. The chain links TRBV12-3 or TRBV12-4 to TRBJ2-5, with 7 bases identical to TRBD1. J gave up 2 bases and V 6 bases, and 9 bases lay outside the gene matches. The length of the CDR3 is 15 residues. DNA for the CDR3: TGTGCCAGCAGCCCAGACAGGGCACTACAAGAGACCCAGTACTTC. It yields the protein CASSPDRALQETQYF.

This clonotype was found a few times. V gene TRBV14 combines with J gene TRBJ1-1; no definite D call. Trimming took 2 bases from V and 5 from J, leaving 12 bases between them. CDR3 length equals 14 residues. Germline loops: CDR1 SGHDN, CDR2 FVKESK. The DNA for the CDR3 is TGTGCCAGCAGCCAATCCTCCGGGAAAACTGAAGCTTTCTTT. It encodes CASSQSSGKTEAFF.

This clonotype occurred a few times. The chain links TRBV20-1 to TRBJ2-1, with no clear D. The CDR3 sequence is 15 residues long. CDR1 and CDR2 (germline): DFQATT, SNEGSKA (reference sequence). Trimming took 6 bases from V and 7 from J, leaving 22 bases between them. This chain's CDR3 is CSADSIRVRDNEQFF. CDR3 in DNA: TGCAGTGCCGACTCGATAAGGGTTAGGGATAATGAGCAGTTCTTC.

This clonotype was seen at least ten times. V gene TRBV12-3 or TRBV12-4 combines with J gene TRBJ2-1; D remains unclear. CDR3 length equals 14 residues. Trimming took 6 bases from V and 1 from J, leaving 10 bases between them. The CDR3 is CASRKQGSYNEQFF. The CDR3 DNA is TGTGCCAGCAGGAAACAAGGTTCCTACAATGAGCAGTTCTTC.

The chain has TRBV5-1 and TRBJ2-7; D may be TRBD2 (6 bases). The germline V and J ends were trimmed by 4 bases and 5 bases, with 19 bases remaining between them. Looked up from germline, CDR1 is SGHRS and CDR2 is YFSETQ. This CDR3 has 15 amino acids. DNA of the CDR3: TGCGCCAGCAGCCCCGACGCGGGAAGGGGTCACGAGCAGTACTTC. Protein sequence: CASSPDAGRGHEQYF.

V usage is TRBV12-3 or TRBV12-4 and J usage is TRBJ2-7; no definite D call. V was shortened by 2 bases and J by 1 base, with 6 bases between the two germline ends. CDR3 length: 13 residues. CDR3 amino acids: CASSLQPSYEQYF. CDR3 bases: TGTGCCAGCAGTTTACAACCGTCCTACGAGCAGTACTTC.

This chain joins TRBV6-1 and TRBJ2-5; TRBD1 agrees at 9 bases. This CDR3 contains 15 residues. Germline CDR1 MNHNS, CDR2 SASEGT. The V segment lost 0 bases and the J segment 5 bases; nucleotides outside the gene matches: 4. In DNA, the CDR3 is TGTGCCAGCAGTGAAGCTGGACAGGGGCGCGAGACCCAGTACTTC. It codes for CASSEAGQGRETQYF.

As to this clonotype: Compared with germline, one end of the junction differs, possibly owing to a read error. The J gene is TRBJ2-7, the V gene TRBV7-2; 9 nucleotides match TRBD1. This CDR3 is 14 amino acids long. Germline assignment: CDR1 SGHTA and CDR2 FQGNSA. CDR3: CASSSGQGAYERYF. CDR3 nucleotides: TGTGCCAGCAGTTCGGGACAGGGCGCCTACGAGCGGTACTTC.

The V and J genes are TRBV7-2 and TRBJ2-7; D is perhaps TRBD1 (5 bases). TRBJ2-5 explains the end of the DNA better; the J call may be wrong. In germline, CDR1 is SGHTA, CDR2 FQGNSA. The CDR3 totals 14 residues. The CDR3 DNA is TGTGCCAGCAGCTCCAGGGCTATCTCAGAGACCCAGTACTTC. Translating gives CASSSRAISETQYF.

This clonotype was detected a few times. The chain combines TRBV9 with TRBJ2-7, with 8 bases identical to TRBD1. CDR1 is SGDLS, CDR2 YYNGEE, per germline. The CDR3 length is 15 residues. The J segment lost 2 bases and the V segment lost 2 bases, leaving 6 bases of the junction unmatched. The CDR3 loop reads CASSVPQGGTYEQYF. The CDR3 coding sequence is TGTGCCAGCAGCGTCCCACAGGGGGGAACCTACGAGCAGTACTTC.

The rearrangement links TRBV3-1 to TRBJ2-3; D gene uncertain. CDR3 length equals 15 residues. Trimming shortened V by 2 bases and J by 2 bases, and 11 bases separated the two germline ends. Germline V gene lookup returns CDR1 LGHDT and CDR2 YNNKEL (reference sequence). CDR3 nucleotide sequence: TGTGCCAGCAGCCAAAGGGCTAGATCCACAGATACGCAGTATTTT. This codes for CASSQRARSTDTQYF.